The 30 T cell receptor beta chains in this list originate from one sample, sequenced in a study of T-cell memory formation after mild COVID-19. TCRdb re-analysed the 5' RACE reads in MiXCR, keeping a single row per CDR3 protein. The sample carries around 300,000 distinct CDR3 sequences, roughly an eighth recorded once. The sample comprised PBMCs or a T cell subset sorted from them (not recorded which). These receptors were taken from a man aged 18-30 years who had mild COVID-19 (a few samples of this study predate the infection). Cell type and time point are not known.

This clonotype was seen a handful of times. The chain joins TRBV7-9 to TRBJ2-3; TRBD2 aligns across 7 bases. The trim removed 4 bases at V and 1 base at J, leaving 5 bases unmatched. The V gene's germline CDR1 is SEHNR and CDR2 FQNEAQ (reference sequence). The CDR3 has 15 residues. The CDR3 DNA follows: TGTGCCAGCAGCTCTTCTAGCGGCCGCACAGATACGCAGTATTTT. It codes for CASSSSSGRTDTQYF.

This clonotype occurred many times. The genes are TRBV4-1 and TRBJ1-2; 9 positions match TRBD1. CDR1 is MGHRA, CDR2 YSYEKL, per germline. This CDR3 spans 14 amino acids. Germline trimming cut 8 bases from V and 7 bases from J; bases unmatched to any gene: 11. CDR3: CASGPGQGSGGYTF. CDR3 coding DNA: TGCGCCAGCGGACCCGGACAGGGGAGCGGTGGCTACACCTTC.

DNA for the CDR3: TGTGCCAGCAGCCAACCCCGGGCCAGCGGGGGGGCTTATGAGCAGTTCTTC. As protein: CASSQPRASGGAYEQFF. The chain combines TRBV14 with TRBJ2-1; 10 nucleotides match TRBD2. The germline V gene has CDR1 SGHDN and CDR2 FVKESK. V dropped 2 bases and J dropped 8; count of bases not matched to a gene: 12. The CDR3 length is 17 residues.

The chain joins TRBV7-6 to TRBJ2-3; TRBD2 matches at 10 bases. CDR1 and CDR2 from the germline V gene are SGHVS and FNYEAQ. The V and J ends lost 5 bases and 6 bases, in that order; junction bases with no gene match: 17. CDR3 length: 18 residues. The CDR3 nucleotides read TGTGCCAGCAGCCCCGAGATCAGGACTAGCGGCTTCCTGGATACGCAGTATTTT. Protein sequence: CASSPEIRTSGFLDTQYF.

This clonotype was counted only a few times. CDR3 loop: CASSTAVTGELFF. CDR3 bases: TGTGCCAGCAGCACAGCAGTCACCGGGGAGCTGTTTTTT. V gene TRBV7-3 combines with J gene TRBJ2-2, with D hard to call. The ends were cut back, 5 bases at V and 4 bases at J, with 8 bases in the middle. CDR1 and CDR2 (germline): SGHTA, FQGTGA. CDR3 length: 13 residues.

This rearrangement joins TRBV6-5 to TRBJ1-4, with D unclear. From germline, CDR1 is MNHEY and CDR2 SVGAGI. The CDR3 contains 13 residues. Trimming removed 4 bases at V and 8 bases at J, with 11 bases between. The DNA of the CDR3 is TGTGCCAGCAGTTCTCAGATTCGGGAAAAACTGTTTTTT. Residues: CASSSQIREKLFF.

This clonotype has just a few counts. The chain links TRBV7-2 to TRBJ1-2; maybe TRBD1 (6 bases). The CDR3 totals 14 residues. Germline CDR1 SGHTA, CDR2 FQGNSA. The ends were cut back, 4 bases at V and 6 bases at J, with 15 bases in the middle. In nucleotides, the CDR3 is TGTGCCAGCAGCTCCCGGGGGACAACTGATGGCTACACCTTC. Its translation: CASSSRGTTDGYTF.

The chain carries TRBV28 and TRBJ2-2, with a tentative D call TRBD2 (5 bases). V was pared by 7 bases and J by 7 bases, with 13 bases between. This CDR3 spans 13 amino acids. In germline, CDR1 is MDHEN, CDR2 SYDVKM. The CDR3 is CASNPDEGGELFF. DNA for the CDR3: TGTGCCAGCAATCCCGACGAGGGCGGGGAGCTGTTTTTT.

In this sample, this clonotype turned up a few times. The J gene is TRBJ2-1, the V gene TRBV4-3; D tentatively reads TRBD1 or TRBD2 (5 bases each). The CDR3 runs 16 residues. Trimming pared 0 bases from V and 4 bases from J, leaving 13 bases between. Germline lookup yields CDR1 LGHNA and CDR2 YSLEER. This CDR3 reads CASSQDTRDGYNEQFF. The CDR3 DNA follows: TGCGCCAGCAGCCAAGATACAAGGGACGGGTACAATGAGCAGTTCTTC.

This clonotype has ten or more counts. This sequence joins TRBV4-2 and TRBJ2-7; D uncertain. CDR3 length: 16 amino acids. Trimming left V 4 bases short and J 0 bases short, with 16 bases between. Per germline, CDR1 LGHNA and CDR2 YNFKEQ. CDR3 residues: CASSPWGGESSYEQYF. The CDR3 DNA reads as TGTGCCAGCAGCCCGTGGGGTGGGGAAAGCTCCTACGAGCAGTACTTC.

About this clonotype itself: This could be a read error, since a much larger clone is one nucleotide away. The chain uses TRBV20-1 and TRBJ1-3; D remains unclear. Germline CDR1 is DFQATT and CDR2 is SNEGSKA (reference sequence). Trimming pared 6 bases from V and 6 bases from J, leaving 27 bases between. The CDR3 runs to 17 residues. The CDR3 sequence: CSAPRVEGRDTVNTIYF. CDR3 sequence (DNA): TGCAGTGCCCCTCGGGTGGAGGGAAGGGATACTGTAAACACCATATATTTT.

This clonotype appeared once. CDR3 sequence reads: CASIRQGLETQYF. The CDR3 DNA follows: TGTGCCAGCATAAGACAGGGGTTGGAGACCCAGTACTTC. The chain couples TRBV6-6 to TRBJ2-5, with 8 bases aligning to TRBD1. CDR3 length: 13 amino acids. Germline values: CDR1 MNHNY, CDR2 SVGAGI (reference sequence). Germline trimming cut 7 bases from V and 5 bases from J; bases unmatched to any gene: 6.

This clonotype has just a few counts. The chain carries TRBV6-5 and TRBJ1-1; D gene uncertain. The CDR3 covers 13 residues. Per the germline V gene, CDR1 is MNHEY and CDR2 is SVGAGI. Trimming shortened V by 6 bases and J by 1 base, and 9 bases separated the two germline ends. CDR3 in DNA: TGTGCCAGCAGCCGCCGACAGAACACTGAAGCTTTCTTT. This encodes CASSRRQNTEAFF.

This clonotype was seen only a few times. This chain's CDR3 is CASSGSSYEQYV. Here the CDR3 DNA reads TGTGCCAGCAGCGGGAGCTCCTACGAGCAGTACGTC. This chain joins TRBV7-9 and TRBJ2-7, with D possibly being TRBD2 (5 bases). The CDR3 is made up of 12 amino acids. Germline V gene data show CDR1 as SEHNR and CDR2 as FQNEAQ (reference sequence). Deletions cut 5 bases from V and 0 bases from J, with 5 bases between.

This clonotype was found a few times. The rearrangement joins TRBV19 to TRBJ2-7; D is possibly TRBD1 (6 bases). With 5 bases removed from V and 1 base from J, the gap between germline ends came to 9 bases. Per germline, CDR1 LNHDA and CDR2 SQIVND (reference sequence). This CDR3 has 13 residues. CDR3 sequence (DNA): TGTGCCAGTAGTTTCGGACAGTCCTACGAGCAGTACTTC. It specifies CASSFGQSYEQYF.

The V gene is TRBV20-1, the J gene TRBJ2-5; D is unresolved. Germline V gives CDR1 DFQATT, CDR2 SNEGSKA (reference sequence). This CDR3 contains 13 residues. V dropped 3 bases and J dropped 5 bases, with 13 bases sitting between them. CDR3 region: CSASVPRLETQYF. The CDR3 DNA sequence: TGCAGTGCTAGCGTTCCCAGGTTGGAGACCCAGTACTTC.

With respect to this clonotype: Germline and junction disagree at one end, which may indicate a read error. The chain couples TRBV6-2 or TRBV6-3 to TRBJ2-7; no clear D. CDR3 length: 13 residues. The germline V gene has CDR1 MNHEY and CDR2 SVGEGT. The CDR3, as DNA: TGTGCCAGCAGTTCGTCCACCCTGATTCGGACGAACTTC. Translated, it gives CASSSSTLIRTNF.

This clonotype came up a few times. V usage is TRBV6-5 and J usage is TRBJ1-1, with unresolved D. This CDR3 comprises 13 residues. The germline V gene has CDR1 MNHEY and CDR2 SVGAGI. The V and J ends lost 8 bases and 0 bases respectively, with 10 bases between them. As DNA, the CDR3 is TGTGCCAGCTACCTATCCCTGAACACTGAAGCTTTCTTT. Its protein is CASYLSLNTEAFF.

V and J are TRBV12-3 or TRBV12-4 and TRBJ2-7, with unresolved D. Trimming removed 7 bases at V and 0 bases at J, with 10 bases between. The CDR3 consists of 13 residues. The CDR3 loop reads CASTSLSSYEQYF. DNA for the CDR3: TGTGCCAGCACGTCACTGAGCTCCTACGAGCAGTACTTC.

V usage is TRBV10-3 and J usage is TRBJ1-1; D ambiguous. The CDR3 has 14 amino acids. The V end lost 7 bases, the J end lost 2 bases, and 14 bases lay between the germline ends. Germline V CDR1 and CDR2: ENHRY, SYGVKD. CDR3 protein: CAIKGSLANTEAFF. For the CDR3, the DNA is TGTGCCATCAAAGGAAGTCTAGCTAACACTGAAGCTTTCTTT.

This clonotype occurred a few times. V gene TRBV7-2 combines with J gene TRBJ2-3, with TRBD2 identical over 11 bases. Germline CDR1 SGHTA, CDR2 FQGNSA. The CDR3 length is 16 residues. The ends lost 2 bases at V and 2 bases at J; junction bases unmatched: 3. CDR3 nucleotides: TGTGCCAGCAGCTTACTAGCGGGGGGACCCACAGATACGCAGTATTTT. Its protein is CASSLLAGGPTDTQYF.

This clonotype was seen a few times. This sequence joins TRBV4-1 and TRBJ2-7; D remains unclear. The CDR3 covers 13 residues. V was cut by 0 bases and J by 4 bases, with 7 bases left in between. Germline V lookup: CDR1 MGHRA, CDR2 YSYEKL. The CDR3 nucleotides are TGCGCCAGCAGCCAAGAACAGTATTACGAGCAGTACTTC. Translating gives CASSQEQYYEQYF.

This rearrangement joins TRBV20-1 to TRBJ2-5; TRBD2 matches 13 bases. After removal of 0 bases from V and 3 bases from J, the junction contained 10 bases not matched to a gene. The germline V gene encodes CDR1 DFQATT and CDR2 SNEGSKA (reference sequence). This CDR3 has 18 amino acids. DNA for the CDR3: TGCAGTGCTAGAGATCGGGAACTAGCGGGGGGGACCAAAGAGACCCAGTACTTC. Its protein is CSARDRELAGGTKETQYF.

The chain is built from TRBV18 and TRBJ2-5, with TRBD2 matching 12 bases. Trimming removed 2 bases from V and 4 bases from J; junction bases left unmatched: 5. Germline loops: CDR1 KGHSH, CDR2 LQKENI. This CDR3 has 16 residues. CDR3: CASSPSSGGARETQYF. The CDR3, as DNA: TGTGCCAGCTCACCATCTAGCGGGGGGGCAAGAGAGACCCAGTACTTC. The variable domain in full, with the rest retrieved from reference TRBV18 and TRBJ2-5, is NAGVMQNPRHLVRRRGQEARLRCSPMKGHSHVYWYRQLPEEGLKFMVYLQKENIIDESGMPKERFSAEFPKEGPSILRIQQVVRGDSAAYFCASSPSSGGARETQYFGPGTRLLVL.

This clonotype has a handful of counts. The CDR3: CASSYETGAYQETQYF. The DNA of the CDR3 is TGTGCCAGCAGTTACGAGACAGGGGCCTACCAAGAGACCCAGTACTTC. The chain combines TRBV6-2 or TRBV6-3 with TRBJ2-5, with 8 positions matching TRBD1. This CDR3 has 16 amino acids. The V gene's germline CDR1 is MNHEY and CDR2 SVGEGT. V shed 2 bases and J 0 bases; nucleotides not matched to a gene: 5.

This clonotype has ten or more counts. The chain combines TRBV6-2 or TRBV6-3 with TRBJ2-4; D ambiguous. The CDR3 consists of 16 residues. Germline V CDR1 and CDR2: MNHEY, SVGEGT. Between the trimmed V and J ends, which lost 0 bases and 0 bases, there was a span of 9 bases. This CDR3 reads CASSYSRTVAKNIQYF. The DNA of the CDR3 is TGTGCCAGCAGTTACTCTAGGACGGTAGCCAAAAACATTCAGTACTTC.

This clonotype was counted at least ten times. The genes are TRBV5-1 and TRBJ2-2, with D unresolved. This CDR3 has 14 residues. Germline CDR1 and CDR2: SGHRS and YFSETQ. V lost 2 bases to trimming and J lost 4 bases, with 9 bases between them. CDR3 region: CASSFVGTTGELFF. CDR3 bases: TGCGCCAGCAGCTTTGTAGGAACCACCGGGGAGCTGTTTTTT. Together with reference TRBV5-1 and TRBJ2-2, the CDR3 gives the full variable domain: KAGVTQTPRYLIKTRGQQVTLSCSPISGHRSVSWYQQTPGQGLQFLFEYFSETQRNKGNFPGRFSGRQFSNSRSEMNVSTLELGDSALYLCASSFVGTTGELFFGEGSRLTVL.

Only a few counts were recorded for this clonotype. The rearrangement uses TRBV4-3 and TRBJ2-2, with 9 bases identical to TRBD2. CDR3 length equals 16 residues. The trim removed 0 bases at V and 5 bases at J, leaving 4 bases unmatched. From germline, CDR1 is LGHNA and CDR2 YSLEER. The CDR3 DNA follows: TGCGCCAGCAGCCAAGAAAGCGGGGGGCGTACCGGGGAGCTGTTTTTT. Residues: CASSQESGGRTGELFF.

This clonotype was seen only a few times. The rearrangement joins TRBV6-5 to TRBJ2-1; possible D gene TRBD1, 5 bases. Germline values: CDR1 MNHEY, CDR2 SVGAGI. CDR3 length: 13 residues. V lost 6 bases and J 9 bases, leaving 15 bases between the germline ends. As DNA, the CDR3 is TGTGCCAGCAGGGCAAGGGGATCGCGTGAGCAGTTCTTC. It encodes CASRARGSREQFF.

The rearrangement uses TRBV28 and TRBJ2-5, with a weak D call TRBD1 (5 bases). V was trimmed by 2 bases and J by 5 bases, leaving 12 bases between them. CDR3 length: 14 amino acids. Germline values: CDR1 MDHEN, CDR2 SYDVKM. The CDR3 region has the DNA TGTGCCAGCAGTTTACGTCGCAGGGTTGAGACCCAGTACTTC. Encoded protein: CASSLRRRVETQYF.